The 12 T cell receptor beta chains given below trace back to one sample, sequenced in a study of blood T cell repertoires in COVID-19. Profiling relied on immunoSEQ multiplex PCR, and the TCRdb table lists in-frame clones only, not all of them. The data show tens of thousands of clones, approximately 90% seen once. The specimen sequenced was peripheral blood. The receptors originated from a man aged 30 to 39 with acute or convalescent COVID-19.

The chain employs TRBV3-1 (or the pseudogene TRBV3-2) and TRBJ2-5; maybe TRBD1 (5 bases). Per germline, CDR1 LGHDT and CDR2 YNNKEL (reference sequence). CDR3 length: 15 amino acids. Trimming removed 0 bases at V and 6 bases at J, with 14 bases between. CDR3 in DNA: TGTGCCAGCAGCCAAGATATTCGGACATCGAAGACCCAGTACTTC. Translating gives CASSQDIRTSKTQYF.

The genes are TRBV2 and TRBJ1-2; 9 positions agree with TRBD1. The CDR3 covers 16 residues. The V segment lost 7 bases and the J segment 8 bases; nucleotides outside the gene matches: 17. CDR1 is SNHLY and CDR2 is FYNNEI in the germline V gene. This CDR3 is CASNGAWNRGLRGYTF. For the CDR3, the DNA is TGTGCCAGCAATGGGGCTTGGAACAGGGGGCTTAGGGGCTACACCTTC.

The chain couples TRBV5-1 to TRBJ1-2; no reliable D call. The CDR3 is made up of 17 amino acids. V was pared by 0 bases and J by 0 bases, with 15 bases between. Germline CDR1 reads SGHRS; CDR2 reads YFSETQ. In DNA form, the CDR3 reads TGCGCCAGCAGCTTGGTCGGTGCGGGCAGAACTAACTATGGCTACACCTTC. It codes for CASSLVGAGRTNYGYTF.

The chain recombines TRBV12-3 or TRBV12-4 with TRBJ2-7, with a tentative D call TRBD2 (5 bases). CDR3 length equals 12 residues. V gave up 8 bases and J gave up 7 bases, with 15 bases separating them. The CDR3 bases are TGTGCCAGCGGACGGGATTCGGGGGAGCAGTACGTC. This translates into CASGRDSGEQYV.

The chain employs TRBV4-1 and TRBJ2-2, with 11 bases aligning to TRBD2. The CDR3 runs 19 residues. In germline, CDR1 is MGHRA, CDR2 YSYEKL. The V and J ends lost 0 bases and 4 bases, in that order; junction bases with no gene match: 10. The CDR3 bases are TGCGCCAGCAGCCAAGATTTAACTAGCGGGGGTCTGGGCACCGGGGAGCTGTTTTTT. Translation: CASSQDLTSGGLGTGELFF.

The V gene is TRBV18, the J gene TRBJ2-7, with 8 bases aligning to TRBD2. Trimming cost V 3 bases and J 5 bases; bases outside gene matches: 9. Germline V gene sequence: CDR1 KGHSH, CDR2 LQKENI. The CDR3 totals 15 residues. The CDR3 loop reads CASSPRTGGLHEQYF. The CDR3 bases are TGTGCCAGCTCACCGCGGACGGGGGGGCTGCACGAGCAGTACTTC.

CDR3 sequence reads: CASSLGDSDEQFF. DNA of the CDR3: TGTGCCAGCAGTTTAGGAGATTCCGATGAGCAGTTCTTC. The rearrangement links TRBV12-3 or TRBV12-4 to TRBJ2-1; D remains ambiguous. Trimming shortened V by 1 base and J by 8 bases, and 9 bases separated the two germline ends. This CDR3 is 13 amino acids long.

The rearrangement joins TRBV5-1 to TRBJ2-3; TRBD2 is a possible D gene (6 bases). The germline V and J ends were trimmed by 2 bases and 0 bases, with 7 bases remaining between them. Germline V lookup: CDR1 SGHRS, CDR2 YFSETQ. The CDR3 sequence is 14 residues long. The CDR3 sequence is CASSLAGSTDTQYF. DNA of the CDR3: TGCGCCAGCAGCTTAGCGGGTAGCACAGATACGCAGTATTTT.

The chain carries TRBV9 and TRBJ2-3, with D perhaps TRBD1 (5 bases). The V gene's germline CDR1 is SGDLS and CDR2 YYNGEE. V dropped 0 bases and J dropped 1 base, with 12 bases sitting between them. This CDR3 comprises 16 residues. CDR3 DNA sequence: TGTGCCAGCAGCGTAGATGGTGCACAGGGCACAGATACGCAGTATTTT. Translated, it gives CASSVDGAQGTDTQYF.

The J gene is TRBJ2-5, the V gene TRBV2; D perhaps matches TRBD2 (5 bases). This CDR3 region has 14 residues. Germline values: CDR1 SNHLY, CDR2 FYNNEI. V was cut by 7 bases and J by 3 bases, with 15 bases left in between. The chain's CDR3 is CASTLGSLEETQYF. CDR3 DNA: TGTGCCAGCACCTTAGGGAGTTTGGAAGAGACCCAGTACTTC.

The sample holds a few counts of this clone. This chain connects TRBV13 to TRBJ1-1; D is possibly TRBD1 (6 bases). Germline V lookup: CDR1 PRHDT, CDR2 FYEKMQ (reference sequence). Trimming pared 2 bases from V and 4 bases from J, leaving 14 bases between. The CDR3 consists of 15 residues. The CDR3 protein is CASSLLQGSGTEAFF. CDR3 bases: TGTGCCAGCAGCTTATTACAGGGTTCGGGCACTGAAGCTTTCTTT. Full variable domain (missing parts from reference TRBV13 and TRBJ1-1): AAGVIQSPRHLIKEKRETATLKCYPIPRHDTVYWYQQGPGQDPQFLISFYEKMQSDKGSIPDRFSAQQFSDYHSELNMSSLELGDSALYFCASSLLQGSGTEAFFGQGTRLTVV.

The chain uses TRBV29-1 and TRBJ2-7; tentatively, D is TRBD1 (7 bases). Germline V gene lookup returns CDR1 SQVTM and CDR2 ANQGSEA. V was pared by 4 bases and J by 3 bases, with 10 bases between. There are 12 residues in the CDR3. For the CDR3, the DNA is TGCAGCGTTGTTCAGGGGGGCTACGAGCAGTACTTC. It encodes CSVVQGGYEQYF.